The clone carrying this T cell receptor beta chain was recorded only once. Its antigen is not identified. This specimen comes from a study of cytomegalovirus exposure and HLA in healthy donors. Findings and caveats of the study: A further, later analysis showed that HLA-associated TCR beta chains (compared with equally common others) were more clonally expanded. Apart from CMV serostatus, no immune exposure information was available. A later analysis found common viral pathogens apparently linked to several of the most significant clusters.

CDR3 length equals 14 residues. Trimming took off 3 bases at V and 2 bases at J, with 8 bases between the two ends. Germline V lookup: CDR1 MNHEY, CDR2 SMNVEV (reference sequence). 60 Vbeta and 13 Jbeta primers were used in PCR. Sequencing used immunoSEQ multiplex PCR; TCRdb keeps in-frame clones, though not all of them. The profile shows around 150,000 clones, around 74% of them singletons. The chain uses TRBV27 and TRBJ1-5; no clear D. Source material: PBMCs. This receptor was obtained from a woman aged 25 to 39 in good health and CMV-seronegative. The CDR3, as DNA: TGTGCCAGCAGTTTCTCGGGTGGCAATCAGCCCCAGCATTTT. Its protein is CASSFSGGNQPQHF.